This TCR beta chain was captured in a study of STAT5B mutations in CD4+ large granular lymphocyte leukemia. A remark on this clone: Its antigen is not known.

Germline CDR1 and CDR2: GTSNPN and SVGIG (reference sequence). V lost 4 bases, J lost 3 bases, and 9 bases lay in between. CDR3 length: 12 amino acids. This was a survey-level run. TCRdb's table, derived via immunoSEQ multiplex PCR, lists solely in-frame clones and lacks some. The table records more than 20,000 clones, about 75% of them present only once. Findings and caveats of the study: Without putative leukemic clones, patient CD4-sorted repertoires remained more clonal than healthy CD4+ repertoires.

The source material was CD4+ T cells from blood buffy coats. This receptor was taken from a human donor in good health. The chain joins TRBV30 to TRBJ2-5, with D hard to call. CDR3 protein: CAWTKSEETQYF. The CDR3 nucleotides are TGTGCCTGGACCAAGTCAGAAGAGACCCAGTACTTC.